This TCR beta chain derives from a study of T cell responses to AZD1222 COVID-19 vaccine. Study results and limitations: Sampling that yielded the repertoires occurred only after the peak T cell response.

On this clone: Its specificity is unknown.

Method: immunoSEQ multiplex PCR; TCRdb's copy keeps in-frame clones and lacks some. The sample lists 250,000 to 300,000 clones, around 92% occurring once. The clonotype originates from an adult who received the AZD1222 COVID-19 vaccine. The specimen comprised peripheral blood, sampled 28 days after the second AZD1222 dose.

This chain's CDR3 is CASREGRADTQYF. CDR3 DNA sequence: TGTGCCAGCAGGGAGGGGCGGGCAGATACGCAGTATTTT. J is TRBJ2-3 and V is TRBV28, with D maybe TRBD2 (6 bases). V was cut by 6 bases and J by 4 bases, with 11 bases left in between. The CDR3 has 13 residues. Germline V gene lookup returns CDR1 MDHEN and CDR2 SYDVKM.